This T cell receptor beta chain comes out of a study of blood T cell repertoires in COVID-19. At the level of the study: Material from acute and convalescent COVID-19 was sourced from the United States, Italy and Spain. T cells, B-cell-depleted T cells, or PBMCs provided the cDNA or gDNA that served as material.

Methods used by the authors: Estimation of nucleated cell counts relied on the amplification of reference gene primers. TCRdb keeps only in-frame clones here, not all; method: immunoSEQ multiplex PCR. The DNA gave D and trimming, while V, J and clone size come from that table. The top ten hold around 21% of the sample, which has around 80,000 clones, 65% to 80% seen once. J was trimmed by 1 base and V by 0 bases; bases with no gene match: 4. Germline V CDR1 and CDR2: SGHRS, YFSETQ. This CDR3 contains 15 residues. Comments on this clone: Additional DNA sequences in this sample encode the identical CDR3.

Source material: peripheral blood. V usage is TRBV5-1 and J usage is TRBJ2-7; 7 bases match TRBD1. This sequence originates from a woman at least 80 years old with active or convalescent COVID-19. This CDR3 reads CASSLGQGFSYEQYF. CDR3 DNA: TGCGCCAGCAGCTTGGGACAGGGATTTTCCTACGAGCAGTACTTC.